Shown below are 5 T cell receptor beta chains from a single sample sequenced in a study of blood T cells in healthy people across ages. The authors ran a second PCR of about 6 to 11 cycles using a sample-barcoded 5' primer and a J-beta primer mix. Each CDR3 protein is one row after TCRdb ran MiXCR on the 5' RACE reads. The sample records roughly 800,000 distinct CDR3 sequences, roughly 25% being singletons. The same sample was also studied in work on T cells of mothers and their children.

Sequences were obtained from blood. These receptors came from a boy between 10 and 17 years old in good health.

This clonotype was counted only a few times. The chain has TRBV4-3 and TRBJ2-7; weak D call: TRBD1 (6 bases). Trimming took 1 base from V and 7 from J, leaving 20 bases between them. CDR1 is LGHNA, CDR2 YSLEER, per germline. This CDR3 has 16 residues. CDR3: CASSQARGPVSGEQYF. The CDR3 coding sequence is TGCGCCAGCAGCCAAGCCAGGGGTCCTGTTAGTGGGGAGCAGTACTTC.

There are a few counts of this clonotype. The CDR3 protein is CSVDLDGPFDTF. CDR3 nucleotide sequence: TGCAGCGTTGACCTTGACGGTCCTTTCGACACCTTC. The chain has TRBV29-1 and TRBJ1-2; D gene uncertain. V was cut by 3 bases and J by 12 bases, with 17 bases left in between. Germline assignment: CDR1 SQVTM and CDR2 ANQGSEA. The CDR3 runs 12 residues.

The chain recombines TRBV21-1 with TRBJ2-5; TRBD1 reflects the table's D call only, with no check against the DNA. TRBV21-1 is a recognized pseudogene. The CDR3 is made up of 15 amino acids. The CDR3 coding sequence is TGTGCCAGCAGCAAGGGACAGGGTTACCAAGAGACCCAGTACTTC. This encodes CASSKGQGYQETQYF.

This clonotype was observed a few times. The chain combines TRBV12-5 with TRBJ2-7; no definite D call. The CDR3 is made up of 12 amino acids. V lost 0 bases to trimming and J lost 3 bases, with 3 bases between them. Germline CDR1 reads LGHNT; CDR2 reads FRNRAP. The CDR3 DNA reads as TGTGCTAGTGGTTTGGTACTCTACGAGCAGTACTTC. Translating it yields CASGLVLYEQYF.

This clonotype was seen only a few times. The genes are TRBV11-2 and TRBJ2-5; D is ambiguous. V dropped 5 bases and J dropped 3 bases, with 16 bases sitting between them. The germline CDR1 and CDR2 sequences are SGHAT and FQNNGV. The CDR3 consists of 15 residues. The CDR3 sequence is CASSPRGVTEETQYF. DNA for the CDR3: TGTGCCAGCAGCCCTAGAGGAGTAACGGAAGAGACCCAGTACTTC.